This TCR beta chain comes out of a study of shared clonotypes between healthy human individuals. Comment on this clone: Its antigen remains unidentified. The same CDR3 arises from other DNA sequences in this sample as well.

This table comes from immunoSEQ multiplex PCR, and its TCRdb copy is limited to in-frame clones, with some not included. The table shows roughly 1 million clones, with about 76% occurring only once. CDR3 length: 13 residues. V trimming: 2 bases; J trimming: 3 bases; junction bases outside the gene matches: 0. CDR1 is KGHSH and CDR2 is LQKENI in the germline V gene. Overall study results and limits: Some naive CD4 clonotypes, 4% to 6%, turned up in common across several donors. Clonotype sharing among the donors was expected to vary with sequencing depth. Clonotypes shared by all four sorted-subset donors had higher generation probabilities than non-shared clonotypes.

Sequenced input: memory CD4+ T cells sorted from blood. As to subset: CD45RA-negative fraction. The V call is TRBV18, the J call TRBJ2-7; 8 nucleotides match TRBD1. This sequence originates from a man between 18 and 29 years old in good health. CDR3 amino acids: CASSPTGGYEQYF. In DNA form, the CDR3 reads TGTGCCAGCTCACCAACAGGGGGCTACGAGCAGTACTTC.